This T cell receptor (beta chain) was sequenced in a study of shared clonotypes between healthy human individuals. Study-level points and caveats: Some naive CD4 clonotypes, about 5%, turned up in common across a handful of donors.

It was at deep level that the assay was run. The authors split each subset's genomic DNA evenly across several immunoSEQ plates. Each sorted subset replicate got 200 ng genomic DNA, about 33,000 genomes. Measured with immunoSEQ multiplex PCR; TCRdb has only the in-frame clones, and not every one. The table shows around 2.5 million clones, with 90% to 95% occurring only once. The CDR3 is 15 residues long. Germline CDR1 reads LNHNV; CDR2 reads YYDKDF (reference sequence). V was cut by 1 base and J by 1 base, with 10 bases left in between. A remark on this clone: Its specificity is not known.

The sample taken for sequencing was naive CD4+ T cells from PBMCs. Subset here: CD45RA+ positively selected. The V gene is TRBV15, the J gene TRBJ1-1; D remains ambiguous. The TCR sequence derives from a man between 18 and 35 years old in good health. Some clones in this sample may be carry-over from other donors' samples. The CDR3: CATSRGGLPNTEAFF. CDR3 DNA sequence: TGTGCCACCAGCAGAGGGGGATTACCGAACACTGAAGCTTTCTTT.